Given below is one T cell receptor beta chain in context. The antigen remains unidentified. This entry comes from a study of type 1 and type 2 diabetes patients. Whole-study context: From PBMCs, CD4+ and CD8+ T cells were isolated by magnetic microbeads. Study-wide findings and caveats: Type 2 diabetes and control V and J usage correlated highly, about 0.97.

Anyone with other autoimmune disease or infection in the prior four weeks was excluded. Peripheral blood, 9.5 to 10 milliliters per participant, was collected. Genomic DNA was the PCR template. Amplification of the beta chain CDR3 used 30 forward and 13 reverse multiplex primers. TCRdb used MiXCR to reprocess the multiplex PCR reads, holding one entry per CDR3 protein. The sample lists 250,000 or so distinct CDR3 sequences, over 45% seen once, with roughly 13% in the top ten. The CDR3 is 16 amino acids. Germline-derived CDR1 and CDR2 are DFQATT and SNEGSKA (reference sequence). Trimming took 1 base from V and 8 from J, leaving 18 bases between them.

This TCR was recovered from a man between 18 and 29 years old with type 2 diabetes. The V gene is TRBV20-1, the J gene TRBJ1-6; the D is unclear. Material: peripheral blood mononuclear cells (PBMCs). In DNA, the CDR3 is TGCAGTGCTAGAGCTAGAAAGAAGACCACGGATTCACCCCTCCACTTT. Its translation: CSARARKKTTDSPLHF.